Presented here are 4 T cell receptor beta chains from one specimen sequenced in a study of blood T cell repertoires in COVID-19. Sequencing was performed with immunoSEQ multiplex PCR; in TCRdb, only in-frame clones are kept and a portion is missing. Seen here are 350,000 or so clones, about 86% observed once, and the top ten hold about 3%. The sample taken for sequencing was peripheral blood. The receptor source for this set is a man aged 25 to 40 with active or convalescent COVID-19.

The chain employs TRBV12-3 or TRBV12-4 and TRBJ2-7; 10 positions match TRBD1. Trimming cost V 6 bases and J 5 bases; bases outside gene matches: 4. The CDR3 contains 13 residues. The CDR3: CASRPTGGNEQYF. CDR3 DNA: TGTGCCAGCAGGCCGACAGGGGGCAACGAGCAGTACTTC.

As concerns this clone: At one end, the junction sequence differs from germline, possibly due to a read error. The rearrangement links TRBV2 to TRBJ1-1, with D possibly TRBD1 on 6 matching bases. Germline V CDR1 and CDR2: SNHLY, FYNNEI. This CDR3 has 16 residues. The DNA for the CDR3 is TGTGCCAGCAGCGTATCCCCAGGGGTTCGGAACGCTGAAGCTTTCTTT. It translates to CASSVSPGVRNAEAFF. Drawing the rest from reference TRBV2 and TRBJ1-1, the complete variable domain is EPEVTQTPSHQVTQMGQEVILRCVPISNHLYFYWYRQILGQKVEFLVSFYNNEISEKSEIFDDQFSVERPDGSNFTLKIRSTKLEDSAMYFCASSVSPGVRNAEAFFGQGTRLTVV.

The V gene is TRBV29-1, the J gene TRBJ1-5; 7 nucleotides line up with TRBD1. Trimming took 4 bases from V and 9 from J; bases not matched to a gene: 12. The germline V gene encodes CDR1 SQVTM and CDR2 ANQGSEA. This CDR3 comprises 14 residues. The CDR3 reads CSVVGTESRGPQHF. CDR3 nucleotides: TGCAGCGTTGTGGGGACAGAGAGCCGGGGGCCCCAGCATTTT. Combining the CDR3 with reference TRBV29-1 and TRBJ1-5 gives the whole variable domain SAVISQKPSRDICQRGTSLTIQCQVDSQVTMMFWYRQQPGQSLTLIATANQGSEATYESGFVIDKFPISRPNLTFSTLTVSNMSPEDSSIYLCSVVGTESRGPQHFGDGTRLSIL.

The CDR3 spells CASSWTPKTSGRALNEQFF. The CDR3 coding sequence is TGTGCCAGCAGCTGGACGCCAAAGACTAGCGGGAGGGCCCTCAATGAGCAGTTCTTC. The chain links TRBV7-6 to TRBJ2-1; 14 nucleotides agree with TRBD2. This CDR3 region has 19 residues. V gave up 4 bases and J gave up 6 bases; unmatched junction bases: 14. Germline CDR1 reads SGHVS; CDR2 reads FNYEAQ.